A selection of T cell receptor beta chains follows, all from one sample in a study of blood T cell repertoires in COVID-19. Clones were sequenced by immunoSEQ multiplex PCR, and TCRdb holds only the in-frame ones, with some missing. The table lists around 240,000 clones, about 90% of them singletons. Sequencing used PBMCs or T cells enriched from blood (not recorded which). Source of these receptors: a human donor in a cohort exposed to, infected with or recovered from COVID-19 (not recorded which). The donor label of this sample is uncertain. The CDR3 runs from the conserved cysteine through the conserved F or W. The D gene is left open where the match is weak. Not every row has a clone size; where given, it reads once, few, many or a size class.

>.|TRBV6-5|.|TRBJ1-5
CASRGNMYSNQPQHF
TGTGCCAGCAGGGGCAACATGTATAGCAATCAGCCCCAGCATTTT
>TRBD2|TRBV30|.|TRBJ2-3
CAWSLHRLAATDTQYF
TGTGCCTGGAGTCTCCACCGACTAGCGGCTACAGATACGCAGTATTTT
>.|TRBV30|once|TRBJ2-5
CAWSVETGSGETQYF
TGTGCCTGGAGTGTTGAGACAGGCTCGGGAGAGACCCAGTACTTC
>TRBD2|TRBV5-4|.|TRBJ2-3
CASSLGGGTDTQYF
TGTGCCAGCAGCTTGGGGGGAGGGACAGATACGCAGTATTTT
>TRBD2|TRBV6-4|.|TRBJ2-3
CASSRTSGGPDTQYF
TGTGCCAGCAGCAGGACTAGCGGGGGACCAGATACGCAGTATTTT
>TRBD1|TRBV5-1|.|TRBJ1-4
CASRWGDSEEKLFF
TGCGCCAGCAGGTGGGGGGACAGCGAAGAAAAACTGTTTTTT
>.|TRBV25-1|.|TRBJ1-4
CASRGGGEKLFF
TGTGCCAGCAGGGGAGGTGGTGAAAAACTGTTTTTT
>TRBD2|TRBV11-2|.|TRBJ2-5
CASSYLGLAGGERETQYF
TGTGCCAGCAGCTATCTGGGACTAGCGGGGGGGGAACGTGAGACCCAGTACTTC
>TRBD1|TRBV5-1|.|TRBJ1-1
CASSPRQGDTEAFF
TGCGCCAGCAGCCCGAGACAGGGGGACACTGAAGCTTTCTTT
>TRBD1|TRBV10-2|once|TRBJ2-3
CASRPRQGVPTDTQYF
TGCGCCAGCAGACCGAGACAGGGGGTTCCCACAGATACGCAGTATTTT
>TRBD2|TRBV7-9|.|TRBJ2-5
CASSLPRLAGGETQYF
TGTGCCAGCAGCTTACCCAGACTAGCGGGGGGAGAGACCCAGTACTTC
>.|TRBV2|.|TRBJ1-2
CASTEQGKYGYTF
TGTGCCAGCACCGAACAGGGAAAGTATGGCTACACCTTC
>TRBD2|TRBV27|.|TRBJ2-1
CASSFASGLAYNEQFF
TGTGCCAGCAGTTTCGCTAGCGGACTAGCCTACAATGAGCAGTTCTTC
>TRBD1|TRBV5-6|.|TRBJ2-4
CASSYDRGNIQYF
TGTGCCAGCAGCTACGACAGGGGTAACATTCAGTACTTC
>TRBD2|TRBV5-1|.|TRBJ2-3
CASSSFTSGGTDTQYF
TGCGCCAGCAGCTCCTTTACTAGCGGGGGTACAGATACGCAGTATTTT
>TRBD2|TRBV18|.|TRBJ2-1
CASSPPGLDPHEQFF
TGTGCCAGCTCACCACCGGGACTAGACCCACATGAGCAGTTCTTC
>.|TRBV7-6|.|TRBJ2-3
CASSLGTADTDTQYF
TGTGCCAGCAGCTTAGGGACAGCGGACACAGATACGCAGTATTTT
>.|TRBV21-1|.|TRBJ2-5
CASSKILRDRDGGRETQYF
TGTGCCAGCAGCAAAATACTCCGGGACAGGGATGGGGGGCGAGAGACCCAGTACTTC
>.|TRBV24-1|.|TRBJ1-1
CATSETANTEAFF
TGTGCCACCAGTGAGACAGCAAACACTGAAGCTTTCTTT
>.|TRBV27|.|TRBJ2-7
CASSYRGSLSYEQYF
TGTGCCAGCAGTTATAGGGGTTCATTGTCCTACGAGCAGTACTTC
>.|TRBV5-1|.|TRBJ2-1
CASSGTHNEQFF
TGCGCCAGCAGCGGGACTCACAATGAGCAGTTCTTC
>TRBD1|TRBV7-3|.|TRBJ2-4
CASSWRTGQGESKNIQYF
TGTGCCAGCAGCTGGAGAACAGGACAGGGGGAAAGCAAAAACATTCAGTACTTC